Presented here are 17 T cell receptor beta chains from one specimen sequenced in a study of shared clonotypes between healthy human individuals. The table came from immunoSEQ multiplex PCR; TCRdb's copy has only in-frame clones and leaves some out. The data show under 600,000 clones, approximately 79% seen once. Input material: PBMCs. These receptors all come from a woman in her 40s in good health. Some clones in this sample may be carry-over from other donors' samples.

CDR3 sequence reads: CASSLGADTDYEQYF. CDR3 nucleotides: TGCGCCAGCAGCTTGGGCGCGGATACAGACTACGAGCAGTACTTC. The rearrangement joins TRBV5-1 to TRBJ2-7; D ambiguous. Germline CDR1 is SGHRS and CDR2 is YFSETQ. Trimming stripped 0 bases from V and 3 bases from J, with 13 bases between. This CDR3 contains 15 residues.

The chain links TRBV28 to TRBJ2-2; TRBD1 agrees at 11 bases. The CDR3 consists of 16 residues. Germline loops: CDR1 MDHEN, CDR2 SYDVKM. V gave up 1 base and J gave up 6 bases; unmatched junction bases: 4. The CDR3 sequence is CASSLSGTGGSGELFF. CDR3 coding DNA: TGTGCCAGCAGTTTATCTGGGACAGGGGGTTCCGGGGAGCTGTTTTTT.

J is TRBJ2-2 and V is TRBV7-2; TRBD2 aligns across 9 bases. Trimming took 5 bases from V and 1 from J; bases not matched to a gene: 14. Per the germline V gene, CDR1 is SGHTA and CDR2 is FQGNSA. The CDR3 totals 19 residues. CDR3 coding DNA: TGTGCCAGCAGCCCACGACTTGTTGGCGGGAGGGAGAACACCGGGGAGCTGTTTTTT. Protein: CASSPRLVGGRENTGELFF.

On this clone: The same CDR3 is also encoded by other DNA sequences in this sample. This chain joins TRBV7-2 and TRBJ2-5; no clear D. Germline V lookup: CDR1 SGHTA, CDR2 FQGNSA. The CDR3 runs to 12 residues. Trimming shortened V by 6 bases and J by 4 bases, and 9 bases separated the two germline ends. The CDR3: CASSPSGETQYF. The CDR3 coding sequence is TGTGCCAGCAGTCCTAGTGGAGAGACCCAGTACTTC.

The V and J genes are TRBV29-1 and TRBJ2-2; the D gene is possibly TRBD1 (5 bases). CDR3 length: 13 residues. The V and J ends lost 6 bases and 1 base respectively, with 9 bases between them. Germline V gene sequence: CDR1 SQVTM, CDR2 ANQGSEA. The CDR3 spells CSVETGNTGELFF. The CDR3 region has the DNA TGCAGCGTGGAAACAGGGAACACCGGGGAGCTGTTTTTT.

This clone has only a few counts. This sequence joins TRBV4-2 and TRBJ2-7, with D possibly matching TRBD1 (7 bases). Trimming pared 2 bases from V and 4 bases from J, leaving 18 bases between. Germline CDR1 and CDR2: LGHNA and YNFKEQ. This CDR3 is built from 16 residues. The CDR3: CASSQSQARGEYEQYF. The CDR3 DNA is TGTGCCAGCAGCCAATCCCAGGCCAGGGGGGAGTACGAGCAGTACTTC.

The genes are TRBV9 and TRBJ2-7; D remains unclear. CDR1 is SGDLS and CDR2 is YYNGEE in the germline V gene. V lost 1 base and J 4 bases, leaving 15 bases between the germline ends. The CDR3 covers 15 residues. DNA for the CDR3: TGTGCCAGCAGCGTAAAGGGCAGCGAGGTTTACGAGCAGTACTTC. This gives the protein CASSVKGSEVYEQYF.

Many counts were recorded for this clone. Here the CDR3 DNA reads TGTGCCAGCAGTGCAACACAAATGCAGTACTTC. This translates into CASSATQMQYF. V gene TRBV25-1 combines with J gene TRBJ2-7, with D unclear. Trimming pared 4 bases from V and 9 bases from J, leaving 10 bases between. Germline CDR1 and CDR2: MGHDK and SYGVNS. The CDR3 is 11 amino acids.

This clone was counted between two and nine times. V gene TRBV27 combines with J gene TRBJ2-1, with 8 nucleotides matching TRBD1. J lost 10 bases, V lost 4 bases, and 15 bases had no gene match. The CDR3 sequence is 16 residues long. Per germline, CDR1 MNHEY and CDR2 SMNVEV (reference sequence). CDR3 residues: CASSYQPSQGAGEQFF. DNA for the CDR3: TGTGCCAGCAGTTACCAGCCGTCTCAGGGGGCCGGGGAGCAGTTCTTC.

The chain is built from TRBV2 and TRBJ1-1; 7 bases are a match to TRBD1. Trimming removed 7 bases from V and 3 bases from J; junction bases left unmatched: 8. This CDR3 contains 14 residues. Germline CDR1 is SNHLY and CDR2 is FYNNEI. The CDR3 loop reads CASKGGERYTEAFF. The CDR3 DNA reads TGTGCCAGCAAAGGGGGCGAAAGGTACACTGAAGCTTTCTTT.

V gene TRBV10-3 combines with J gene TRBJ2-7; D remains unclear. V was cut by 3 bases and J by 1 base, with 7 bases left in between. The CDR3 length is 13 residues. The V gene's germline CDR1 is ENHRY and CDR2 SYGVKD. The CDR3 DNA sequence: TGTGCCATCAGTGATTTAGTATCCTACGAGCAGTACTTC. Protein: CAISDLVSYEQYF.

The chain combines TRBV19 with TRBJ2-1; 9 nucleotides match TRBD2. Trimming at V came to 8 bases and at J to 6 bases, leaving 14 bases not matched to a gene. CDR1 and CDR2 from the germline V gene are LNHDA and SQIVND (reference sequence). This CDR3 comprises 16 residues. The CDR3 sequence: CASWGVAGEIGNEQFF. DNA of the CDR3: TGTGCCAGTTGGGGGGTAGCGGGAGAGATTGGCAATGAGCAGTTCTTC.

This chain connects TRBV7-3 to TRBJ2-5; 7 bases line up with TRBD2. The germline CDR1 and CDR2 sequences are SGHTA and FQGTGA. J lost 4 bases, V lost 5 bases, and 7 bases had no gene match. This CDR3 spans 14 amino acids. The CDR3 bases are TGTGCCAGCAGCCCAATGGGGACTACAGAGACCCAGTACTTC. Translating gives CASSPMGTTETQYF.

As to this clone: This could be a read error, since a much larger clone is one nucleotide away. Other nucleotide sequences in the sample specify the same CDR3. The chain recombines TRBV7-9 with TRBJ2-1; D is uncertain. V lost 2 bases and J 5 bases, leaving 1 base between the germline ends. The V gene's germline CDR1 is SEHNR and CDR2 FQNEAQ (reference sequence). The CDR3 is 11 residues long. CDR3 region: CASSLNNEQFF. CDR3 nucleotide sequence: TGTGCCAGCAGCTTAAACAATGAGCAGTTCTTC.

This chain uses TRBV30 with TRBJ1-3; possibly TRBD1 for D (5 bases). V lost 0 bases and J 4 bases, leaving 10 bases between the germline ends. Germline V gene sequence: CDR1 GTSNPN, CDR2 SVGIG (reference sequence). The CDR3 has 14 amino acids. CDR3 region: CAWSVLTEGNTIYF. The CDR3 coding sequence is TGTGCCTGGAGTGTACTGACAGAAGGAAACACCATATATTTT.

The rearrangement uses TRBV29-1 and TRBJ1-2; D remains ambiguous. V dropped 4 bases and J dropped 8 bases, with 14 bases sitting between them. The germline V gene has CDR1 SQVTM and CDR2 ANQGSEA. The CDR3 extends over 12 amino acids. CDR3 sequence: CSVAESVGGYTF. CDR3 bases: TGCAGCGTTGCCGAGTCAGTGGGAGGCTACACCTTC.

J is TRBJ2-1 and V is TRBV7-2; 13 bases map to TRBD2. The CDR3 is made up of 14 amino acids. Germline V CDR1 and CDR2: SGHTA, FQGNSA. V shed 4 bases, J shed 13 bases, and the junction held 7 bases outside the gene matches. The CDR3 is CASSSRTSGSSQFF. The CDR3 DNA sequence: TGTGCCAGCAGCTCCCGGACTAGCGGGAGCTCACAGTTCTTC.